This entry lists 19 T cell receptor beta chains sequenced from one sample in a study of neurological immune-mediated disorders. TCRdb re-derived calls from the 5' RACE reads in MiXCR, one entry per CDR3 protein. The profile covers about 57,000 distinct CDR3 sequences, with approximately 12% appearing a single time and around a tenth taken by the ten largest. Sequences were obtained from PBMCs. Every receptor here comes from a woman aged 60-75 years with HTLV-1-associated myelopathy (HAM/TSP).

This clonotype was seen at least ten times. The rearrangement joins TRBV20-1 to TRBJ2-2; 7 bases match TRBD2. J gave up 0 bases and V 3 bases, and 4 bases lay outside the gene matches. This CDR3 spans 15 amino acids. Germline V CDR1 and CDR2: DFQATT, SNEGSKA (reference sequence). This CDR3 is CSASPSGANTGELFF. In nucleotides, the CDR3 is TGCAGTGCTAGTCCTAGCGGAGCGAACACCGGGGAGCTGTTTTTT.

In this sample, this clonotype turned up a few times. The V gene is TRBV7-7, the J gene TRBJ2-1, with 9 bases fitting TRBD2. Germline V gene data show CDR1 as SSHAT and CDR2 as FNYEAQ (reference sequence). This CDR3 comprises 17 residues. V dropped 1 base and J dropped 6; count of bases not matched to a gene: 10. The CDR3 loop reads CASSLGLVLAGVNEQFF. CDR3 DNA: TGTGCCAGCAGCTTAGGTTTGGTATTAGCGGGAGTCAATGAGCAGTTCTTC.

This clonotype has at least ten counts. The chain employs TRBV18 and TRBJ1-5; D is unresolved. V lost 3 bases and J 8 bases, leaving 11 bases between the germline ends. This CDR3 has 13 residues. Germline V lookup: CDR1 KGHSH, CDR2 LQKENI. CDR3 loop: CASSPPEGEPQHF. CDR3 DNA sequence: TGTGCCAGCTCACCCCCGGAGGGAGAGCCCCAGCATTTT.

In this sample, this clonotype turned up many times. This chain joins TRBV6-5 and TRBJ2-7; no clear D gene. Germline CDR1 reads MNHEY; CDR2 reads SVGAGI. V dropped 4 bases and J dropped 3 bases, with 10 bases sitting between them. The CDR3 extends over 13 amino acids. CDR3 sequence reads: CASSFRRNYEQYF. CDR3 nucleotides: TGTGCCAGCAGTTTTCGCAGGAACTACGAGCAGTACTTC.

The rearrangement joins TRBV5-1 to TRBJ2-1, with D possibly TRBD2 on 5 matching bases. This CDR3 has 13 residues. From germline, CDR1 is SGHRS and CDR2 YFSETQ. The germline V and J ends were trimmed by 0 bases and 6 bases, with 7 bases remaining between them. The CDR3 DNA sequence: TGCGCCAGCAGCTTGGAAACTAGCAATGAGCAGTTCTTC. Protein product: CASSLETSNEQFF. Using reference TRBV5-1 and TRBJ2-1 for the parts outside the CDR3, the full variable domain is KAGVTQTPRYLIKTRGQQVTLSCSPISGHRSVSWYQQTPGQGLQFLFEYFSETQRNKGNFPGRFSGRQFSNSRSEMNVSTLELGDSALYLCASSLETSNEQFFGPGTRLTVL.

This clonotype was recorded many times. This chain uses TRBV10-3 with TRBJ2-7; TRBD1 matches 7 bases. Germline V gene data show CDR1 as ENHRY and CDR2 as SYGVKD. V lost 9 bases and J lost 0; bases outside the gene matches: 5. This CDR3 comprises 13 residues. In DNA, the CDR3 is TGTGCCATTCGAGGGGACAGCTCCTACGAGCAGTACTTC. Protein sequence: CAIRGDSSYEQYF.

This clonotype was recorded many times. The chain carries TRBV5-1 and TRBJ2-2, with 8 bases lining up with TRBD1. The CDR3 runs 15 residues. Trimming cost V 4 bases and J 4 bases; bases outside gene matches: 6. CDR1 and CDR2 (germline): SGHRS, YFSETQ. DNA for the CDR3: TGCGCCAGCAGCCCAGACAGGGGAATCACCGGGGAGCTGTTTTTT. Protein: CASSPDRGITGELFF.

Ten or more counts support this clonotype. The rearrangement links TRBV4-1 to TRBJ2-4; D is ambiguous. This CDR3 is 13 amino acids long. The V and J ends lost 1 base and 1 base respectively, with 2 bases between them. Germline lookup yields CDR1 MGHRA and CDR2 YSYEKL. The CDR3 here is CASSQGAKNIQYF. CDR3 bases: TGCGCCAGCAGCCAAGGGGCCAAAAACATTCAGTACTTC.

Many counts were recorded for this clonotype. The rearrangement links TRBV27 to TRBJ2-1; the match to TRBD1 covers 8 bases. With 3 bases clipped from V and 9 bases from J, the junction kept 7 bases outside the gene matches. CDR1 is MNHEY, CDR2 SMNVEV, per germline (reference sequence). The CDR3 loop spans 14 amino acids. The CDR3 DNA follows: TGTGCCAGCAGTTTTATAGTTACAGGGGGTGAGCAGTTCTTC. Translation: CASSFIVTGGEQFF.

Many counts were recorded for this clonotype. The chain links TRBV28 to TRBJ2-3; 7 positions match TRBD2. The germline V gene encodes CDR1 MDHEN and CDR2 SYDVKM. This CDR3 comprises 14 residues. V shed 4 bases, J shed 2 bases, and the junction held 3 bases outside the gene matches. The CDR3 nucleotides read TGTGCCAGCAGTTCGACTAGCTCCACAGATACGCAGTATTTT. Translation gives CASSSTSSTDTQYF.

The chain employs TRBV19 and TRBJ2-1; 9 bases align to TRBD2. Trimming cost V 5 bases and J 0 bases; bases outside gene matches: 5. The CDR3 length is 16 residues. CDR1 is LNHDA and CDR2 is SQIVND in the germline V gene (reference sequence). CDR3 in amino acids: CASSQSGRYSYNEQFF. The DNA of the CDR3 is TGTGCCAGTAGTCAAAGCGGGAGGTACTCCTACAATGAGCAGTTCTTC.

The chain is built from TRBV20-1 and TRBJ1-1; D possibly corresponds to TRBD1 (6 bases). This CDR3 is 15 amino acids long. Germline CDR1 and CDR2: DFQATT and SNEGSKA (reference sequence). The V and J ends lost 7 bases and 0 bases respectively, with 18 bases between them. CDR3 in DNA: TGCAGTGTTACAAGGAACAGGGTAATGAACACTGAAGCTTTCTTT. The encoded protein is CSVTRNRVMNTEAFF.

This clonotype was seen only a few times. The chain combines TRBV2 with TRBJ2-2, with D possibly TRBD1 on 6 matching bases. This CDR3 has 13 residues. Trimming left V 6 bases short and J 5 bases short, with 10 bases between. CDR1 is SNHLY, CDR2 FYNNEI, per germline. The CDR3 nucleotides are TGTGCCAGCAGAGGGACAAAGACCGGGGAGCTGTTTTTT. This encodes CASRGTKTGELFF.

This clonotype was counted at least ten times. This chain links TRBV7-2 with TRBJ2-7; D may match TRBD1 or TRBD2 (5 bases each). In germline, CDR1 is SGHTA, CDR2 FQGNSA. This CDR3 has 13 residues. V was clipped by 7 bases and J by 9 bases, with 19 bases between them. The CDR3 sequence: CASNLGPGLGQYF. CDR3 nucleotide sequence: TGTGCCAGCAACCTGGGACCCGGCCTTGGGCAGTACTTC.

The table lists this clonotype with many counts. V and J are TRBV21-1 and TRBJ2-1; the table's TRBD2 call for D was not verified on the DNA. TRBV21-1 is tagged as a pseudogene. The CDR3 extends over 20 amino acids. The CDR3 DNA sequence: TGTGCCAGCAGCAAAAGCGAGGGGGGACCTAGCGTCGGAGGGTCCTATGAGCAGTTCTTC. This sequence encodes CASSKSEGGPSVGGSYEQFF.

This clonotype was detected many times. The rearrangement uses TRBV5-1 and TRBJ2-3, with 8 positions matching TRBD1. The CDR3 consists of 13 residues. Germline loops: CDR1 SGHRS, CDR2 YFSETQ. V trimming: 3 bases; J trimming: 3 bases; junction bases outside the gene matches: 0. The CDR3 reads CASSWTGTDTQYF. CDR3 nucleotide sequence: TGCGCCAGCAGCTGGACAGGGACAGATACGCAGTATTTT.

This clonotype was seen repeatedly, ten times or more. V is TRBV6-5 and J is TRBJ2-7; either TRBD1 or TRBD2 may fit D (6 bases each). The CDR3 has 14 amino acids. Trimming removed 5 bases from V and 2 bases from J, with 13 bases in between. In germline, CDR1 is MNHEY, CDR2 SVGAGI. This CDR3 reads CASSRTGAAYEQYF. The DNA of the CDR3 is TGTGCCAGCAGTAGGACGGGGGCAGCCTACGAGCAGTACTTC.

This clonotype was seen at least ten times. V usage is TRBV29-1 and J usage is TRBJ1-1, with a possible D match to TRBD1 (6 bases). The CDR3 has 14 residues. The germline gives CDR1 SQVTM, CDR2 ANQGSEA. The V end was cut by 2 bases, the J end by 1 base, with 11 bases between. The CDR3: CSVEPLDRNTEAFF. The DNA for the CDR3 is TGCAGCGTTGAACCCTTGGACAGGAACACTGAAGCTTTCTTT.

The genes are TRBV18 and TRBJ2-3; D is uncertain. CDR1 KGHSH and CDR2 LQKENI come from the germline V gene. This CDR3 contains 15 residues. The ends were cut back, 6 bases at V and 0 bases at J, with 13 bases in the middle. Here the CDR3 reads CASSPTLGSTDTQYF. CDR3 bases: TGTGCCAGCTCGCCGACTTTAGGGAGCACAGATACGCAGTATTTT.